These 15 T cell receptor beta chains share one sample of origin, sequenced in a study of blood T cell repertoires in COVID-19. Measured with immunoSEQ multiplex PCR; TCRdb has only the in-frame clones, and not every one. The sample lists almost 500,000 clones, more than 85% occurring once. The sequenced sample was PBMCs or T cells enriched from blood (not recorded which). The receptors were sampled from a woman between 55 and 75 years old who had recovered from COVID-19.

The chain couples TRBV20-1 to TRBJ2-3; D remains ambiguous. Germline V gives CDR1 DFQATT, CDR2 SNEGSKA (reference sequence). Trimming stripped 3 bases from V and 4 bases from J, with 17 bases between. The CDR3 is 15 amino acids. This chain's CDR3 is CSASDDIRSADTQYF. Here the CDR3 DNA reads TGCAGTGCTAGTGACGACATCAGGTCCGCAGATACGCAGTATTTT.

This chain links TRBV10-3 with TRBJ1-5, with D unresolved. Germline CDR1 reads ENHRY; CDR2 reads SYGVKD. Trimming removed 10 bases from V and 6 bases from J, with 16 bases in between. The CDR3 consists of 13 residues. This chain's CDR3 is CATHDLTGQPQHF. In nucleotides, the CDR3 is TGTGCCACCCATGACCTGACGGGTCAGCCCCAGCATTTT.

CDR3 protein: CASNNRGRFGTDTQYF. The CDR3 DNA reads TGTGCCAGCAACAACAGGGGCCGCTTTGGCACAGATACGCAGTATTTT. The chain joins TRBV25-1 to TRBJ2-3, with 7 bases aligning to TRBD1. With 7 bases clipped from V and 1 base from J, the junction kept 11 bases outside the gene matches. CDR1 and CDR2 (germline): MGHDK, SYGVNS. The CDR3 totals 16 residues.

DNA of the CDR3: TGTGCCAGTAAGGAGGGAAGATGGAGCACTGAAGCTTTCTTT. It specifies CASKEGRWSTEAFF. The chain links TRBV19 to TRBJ1-1, with no clear D. This CDR3 is 14 amino acids long. Germline values: CDR1 LNHDA, CDR2 SQIVND (reference sequence). V shed 7 bases and J shed 4 bases, with 16 bases lying between them.

The genes are TRBV10-3 and TRBJ2-3; 9 nucleotides match TRBD2. With V trimmed by 0 bases and J by 4 bases, 8 bases remained unmatched. The germline V gene has CDR1 ENHRY and CDR2 SYGVKD. This CDR3 is built from 17 residues. CDR3 sequence (DNA): TGTGCCATCAGTGAGTCAAAGGCGGGGGGGCCCTCAGATACGCAGTATTTT. Protein sequence: CAISESKAGGPSDTQYF.

The gene calls are TRBV9 and TRBJ2-5, with 7 bases identical to TRBD1. This CDR3 has 14 residues. V shed 3 bases and J 5 bases; nucleotides not matched to a gene: 7. The germline V gene encodes CDR1 SGDLS and CDR2 YYNGEE. CDR3 loop: CASSEGTGVETQYF. The CDR3 bases are TGTGCCAGCAGCGAGGGAACAGGGGTCGAGACCCAGTACTTC.

The genes are TRBV30 and TRBJ1-4; D gene unclear. The CDR3 contains 16 residues. CDR1 and CDR2 from the germline V gene are GTSNPN and SVGIG (reference sequence). The ends were cut back, 2 bases at V and 0 bases at J, with 13 bases in the middle. CDR3 coding DNA: TGTGCCTGGAGTCCCTCGAGGATTGCAACTAATGAAAAACTGTTTTTT. This sequence encodes CAWSPSRIATNEKLFF. Filled out from reference TRBV30 and TRBJ1-4, the complete variable domain reads SQTIHQWPATLVQPVGSPLSLECTVEGTSNPNLYWYRQAAGRGLQLLFYSVGIGQISSEVPQNLSASRPQDRQFILSSKKLLLSDSGFYLCAWSPSRIATNEKLFFGSGTQLSVL.

The V call is TRBV13, the J call TRBJ2-7, with 7 bases fitting TRBD1. J lost 4 bases, V lost 6 bases, and 15 bases had no gene match. The CDR3 length is 16 residues. Germline V gene sequence: CDR1 PRHDT, CDR2 FYEKMQ (reference sequence). The CDR3 nucleotides read TGTGCCAGCAGTCCAGGGGCCGGGACAGCAAGATACGAGCAGTACTTC. Its translation: CASSPGAGTARYEQYF.

The chain combines TRBV2 with TRBJ2-7; 8 nucleotides line up with TRBD2. CDR1 is SNHLY and CDR2 is FYNNEI in the germline V gene. V lost 6 bases, J lost 3 bases, and 10 bases stayed unmatched. CDR3 length equals 15 residues. CDR3 nucleotide sequence: TGTGCCAGCAGGCCACACGGGGGGGACTTCTACGAGCAGTACTTC. Amino acid sequence: CASRPHGGDFYEQYF.

The chain uses TRBV3-1 (or the pseudogene TRBV3-2) and TRBJ1-1; 8 bases line up with TRBD1. Germline-derived CDR1 and CDR2 are LGHDT and YNNKEL (reference sequence). The CDR3 loop spans 15 amino acids. V dropped 4 bases and J dropped 0; count of bases not matched to a gene: 4. CDR3 sequence (DNA): TGTGCCAGCAGCCCCGCAGGGGGCATGAACACTGAAGCTTTCTTT. The encoded protein is CASSPAGGMNTEAFF.

The chain carries TRBV18 and TRBJ1-1; perhaps TRBD1 as D (5 bases). Germline values: CDR1 KGHSH, CDR2 LQKENI. The CDR3 extends over 12 amino acids. V was trimmed by 0 bases and J by 10 bases, leaving 9 bases between them. The CDR3 protein is CASSPPNGGAFF. The CDR3 nucleotides are TGTGCCAGCTCACCACCCAACGGGGGAGCTTTCTTT.

The chain has TRBV13 and TRBJ2-2; D unclear. The CDR3 length is 15 residues. Germline-derived CDR1 and CDR2 are PRHDT and FYEKMQ (reference sequence). V lost 0 bases and J lost 3, with 8 bases in between. The CDR3 spells CASSLGQSYTGELFF. The CDR3 coding sequence is TGTGCCAGCAGCTTAGGACAGTCCTACACCGGGGAGCTGTTTTTT.

This chain uses TRBV5-1 with TRBJ2-3; D is uncertain. The CDR3 spans 13 residues. The V end lost 0 bases, the J end lost 1 base, and 3 bases lay between the germline ends. Per germline, CDR1 SGHRS and CDR2 YFSETQ. For the CDR3, the DNA is TGCGCCAGCAGCTTGGTAGGCACAGATACGCAGTATTTT. Residues: CASSLVGTDTQYF.

This clone has a single count. This same CDR3 is encoded by further DNA sequences in the sample. The CDR3 coding sequence is TGTGCCAGCAGTGAAGCGAGGGGGGGGAGCAATTCACCCCTCCACTTT. This translates into CASSEARGGSNSPLHF. The chain links TRBV2 to TRBJ1-6, with D perhaps matching TRBD1 (6 bases). CDR1 and CDR2 from the germline V gene are SNHLY and FYNNEI. The CDR3 is 16 residues long. V was cut by 0 bases and J by 7 bases, with 13 bases left in between.

Only one count was recorded for this clone. This sequence joins TRBV7-9 and TRBJ1-4; D possibly corresponds to TRBD1 (6 bases). The CDR3 extends over 18 amino acids. Per the germline V gene, CDR1 is SEHNR and CDR2 is FQNEAQ (reference sequence). V gave up 5 bases and J gave up 0 bases, with 19 bases separating them. CDR3 in DNA: TGTGCCAGCAGCAAGGGGCTATGGGACACTGCAACTAATGAAAAACTGTTTTTT. The encoded protein is CASSKGLWDTATNEKLFF.